This TCR beta chain appears in the sequencing data of a study of early T cells in non-severe SARS-CoV-2 infection. Deletions cut 0 bases from V and 7 bases from J, with 10 bases between. The germline V gene has CDR1 SGDLS and CDR2 YYNGEE. The CDR3 covers 14 residues. A single record per CDR3 protein comes from TCRdb applying MiXCR to the 5' RACE reads. The sample records roughly 50,000 distinct CDR3 sequences, less than 9.5% being singletons. The material sequenced was whole blood. This chain connects TRBV9 to TRBJ2-2; tentatively, D is TRBD1 or TRBD2 (5 bases each). The TCR sequence derives from an adult who was a healthcare worker with PCR-confirmed SARS-CoV-2 infection or an uninfected control (not recorded which). DNA of the CDR3: TGTGCCAGCAGCGTAGGAGGGGTCGGCGGGGAGCTGTTTTTT. It yields the protein CASSVGGVGGELFF.